Listed below are T cell receptor beta chains from one sample, sequenced in a study of cytomegalovirus exposure and HLA in healthy donors. The assay was immunoSEQ multiplex PCR, and TCRdb's table has in-frame clones only and misses some. The sample has roughly 200,000 clones, over 80% seen once. Sequencing was done on a sample of PBMCs. The receptors derive from a man aged 45-60 years in good health and CMV-seronegative. Both conserved end residues are part of each CDR3. A D gene is named only where the DNA matches it firmly.

len: 14
j_gene: TRBJ2-5
v_gene: TRBV5-1
d_gene: TRBD1
CDR3nt: TGCGCCAGCAGCTCCCGACAGGGGGATGAGACCCAGTACTTC
CDR3aa: CASSSRQGDETQYF

len: 13
j_gene: TRBJ2-5
v_gene: TRBV7-2
d_gene: .
CDR3nt: TGTGCCAGCAGCTTAGATCGGAGGGAGACCCAGTACTTC
CDR3aa: CASSLDRRETQYF

len: 16
j_gene: TRBJ2-5
v_gene: TRBV7-2
d_gene: TRBD1
CDR3nt: TGTGCCAGCAGCCTACCCAGGGGGACAACCAAAGAGACCCAGTACTTC
CDR3aa: CASSLPRGTTKETQYF

len: 15
j_gene: TRBJ2-5
v_gene: TRBV7-3
d_gene: .
CDR3nt: TGTGCCAGCAGCCTGGGGGCCAGTTCGGCGGAGACCCAGTACTTC
CDR3aa: CASSLGASSAETQYF

len: 16
j_gene: TRBJ2-7
v_gene: TRBV4-3
d_gene: TRBD2
CDR3nt: TGCGCCAGCAGCCAAGATTGGGCTAGCGGGAGCTACGAGCAGTACTTC
CDR3aa: CASSQDWASGSYEQYF

len: 14
j_gene: TRBJ2-7
v_gene: TRBV28
d_gene: TRBD1
CDR3nt: TGTGCCAGCACCGGACCGGGACAGGGCTACGAGCAGTACTTC
CDR3aa: CASTGPGQGYEQYF

len: 15
j_gene: TRBJ2-1
v_gene: TRBV5-1
d_gene: TRBD2
CDR3nt: TGCGCCAGCAGCTGGACTAGCGGGGGGGGGAATGAGCAGTTCTTC
CDR3aa: CASSWTSGGGNEQFF

len: 13
j_gene: TRBJ2-2
v_gene: TRBV7-3
d_gene: .
CDR3nt: TGTGCCAGCAGCTCGACTAGTTATCGGGAGCTGTTTTTT
CDR3aa: CASSSTSYRELFF

len: 14
j_gene: TRBJ1-2
v_gene: TRBV6-5
d_gene: .
CDR3nt: TGTGCCAGCAGAGAATTTGGACACAACTATGGCTACACCTTC
CDR3aa: CASREFGHNYGYTF

len: 16
j_gene: TRBJ2-2
v_gene: TRBV5-1
d_gene: TRBD2
CDR3nt: TGCGCCAGCAGCTTAAGGCTAGCGGGGGGCACCGGGGAGCTGTTTTTT
CDR3aa: CASSLRLAGGTGELFF

len: 17
j_gene: TRBJ1-2
v_gene: TRBV13
d_gene: TRBD1
CDR3nt: TGTGCCAGCAGCTTAGTAGCGACAGGGGGCGCCCACTATGGCTACACCTTC
CDR3aa: CASSLVATGGAHYGYTF

len: 13
j_gene: TRBJ2-5
v_gene: TRBV19
d_gene: TRBD2
CDR3nt: TGTGCCAGTAGTCTAGCGGGAGTAGAGACCCAGTACTTC
CDR3aa: CASSLAGVETQYF

len: 18
j_gene: TRBJ2-6
v_gene: TRBV7-9
d_gene: TRBD1
CDR3nt: TGTGCCAGCAGCCCCGTACAGGGGGCGCGTGTTGGGGCCAACGTCCTGACTTTC
CDR3aa: CASSPVQGARVGANVLTF

len: 13
j_gene: TRBJ1-2
v_gene: TRBV6-5
d_gene: TRBD1
CDR3nt: TGTGCCAGCAGCCGACAGGGGGCCCCAGGCTACACCTTC
CDR3aa: CASSRQGAPGYTF

len: 16
j_gene: TRBJ2-7
v_gene: TRBV14
d_gene: TRBD1
CDR3nt: TGTGCCAGCAGCCAAGGGGTGGACAGGGGCTCCTACGAGCAGTACTTC
CDR3aa: CASSQGVDRGSYEQYF

len: 12
j_gene: TRBJ2-5
v_gene: TRBV6-6
d_gene: .
CDR3nt: TGTGCCAGCAGTTATATCCCGGGACAAAAGTACTTC
CDR3aa: CASSYIPGQKYF

len: 15
j_gene: TRBJ2-7
v_gene: TRBV27
d_gene: TRBD1
CDR3nt: TGTGCCAGCACACCCCCGGGCAGGGGGCCCTACGAGCAGTACTTC
CDR3aa: CASTPPGRGPYEQYF

len: 17
j_gene: TRBJ2-1
v_gene: TRBV7-2
d_gene: .
CDR3nt: TGTGCCAGCAGCTCCAGGCCGACGGGACTCGGGGTCAATGAGCAGTTCTTC
CDR3aa: CASSSRPTGLGVNEQFF

len: 16
j_gene: TRBJ1-4
v_gene: TRBV6-4
d_gene: TRBD1
CDR3nt: TGTGCCAGCAGTGAAGGGCCCGGGACAGGGAATGAAAAACTGTTTTTT
CDR3aa: CASSEGPGTGNEKLFF

len: 16
j_gene: TRBJ1-2
v_gene: TRBV19
d_gene: .
CDR3nt: TGTGCCAGTAGTATGCCCGCGGGGTGGACAAACTATGGCTACACCTTC
CDR3aa: CASSMPAGWTNYGYTF

len: 13
j_gene: TRBJ2-3
v_gene: TRBV12-5
d_gene: .
CDR3nt: TGTGCTAGTGGTTTGGTACTTTGGGGACTGTGGTATTTT
CDR3aa: CASGLVLWGLWYF

len: 16
j_gene: TRBJ2-1
v_gene: TRBV7-9
d_gene: TRBD2
CDR3nt: TGTGCCAGCAGCCTGGGACTAGCGGGAGCGAAGGTTGAGCAGTTCTTC
CDR3aa: CASSLGLAGAKVEQFF

len: 17
j_gene: TRBJ2-5
v_gene: TRBV6-1
d_gene: .
CDR3nt: TGTGCCAGCAGTGCGGACAGTTGGTATGAAATCCAAGAGACCCAGTACTTC
CDR3aa: CASSADSWYEIQETQYF

len: 14
j_gene: TRBJ1-3
v_gene: TRBV6-5
d_gene: TRBD1
CDR3nt: TGTGCCAGCAGCGGGACAGGGTCTGGAAACACCATATATTTT
CDR3aa: CASSGTGSGNTIYF

len: 14
j_gene: TRBJ1-6
v_gene: TRBV9
d_gene: TRBD1
CDR3nt: TGTGCCAGCAGCGCCAGACAGGGAAATTCACCCCTCCACTTT
CDR3aa: CASSARQGNSPLHF

len: 16
j_gene: TRBJ1-2
v_gene: TRBV5-1
d_gene: TRBD1
CDR3nt: TGCGCCAGCAGCCCCCTAATAAAGACAGGGACGGATGGCTACACCTTC
CDR3aa: CASSPLIKTGTDGYTF

len: 14
j_gene: TRBJ2-3
v_gene: TRBV6-1
d_gene: .
CDR3nt: TGTGCCAGCAGTGCCCAGACAGGAGCGGATACGCAGTATTTT
CDR3aa: CASSAQTGADTQYF

len: 13
j_gene: TRBJ1-6
v_gene: TRBV5-6
d_gene: .
CDR3nt: TGTGCCAGCAGTCCCAGGGATAATTCACCCCTCCACTTT
CDR3aa: CASSPRDNSPLHF

len: 14
j_gene: TRBJ1-3
v_gene: TRBV7-2
d_gene: .
CDR3nt: TGTGCCAGCAGCTTAGGGGGCCCTGGAAACACCATATATTTT
CDR3aa: CASSLGGPGNTIYF